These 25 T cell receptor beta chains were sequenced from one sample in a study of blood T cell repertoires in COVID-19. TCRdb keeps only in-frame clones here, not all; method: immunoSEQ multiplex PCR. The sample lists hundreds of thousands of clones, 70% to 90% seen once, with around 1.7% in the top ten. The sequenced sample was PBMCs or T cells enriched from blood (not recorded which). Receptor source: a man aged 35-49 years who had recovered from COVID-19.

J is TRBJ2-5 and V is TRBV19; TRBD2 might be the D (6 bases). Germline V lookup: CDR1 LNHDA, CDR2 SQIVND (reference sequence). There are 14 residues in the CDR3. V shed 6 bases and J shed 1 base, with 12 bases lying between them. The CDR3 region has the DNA TGTGCCAGTAGAGAGGGGACTGTCCAAGAGACCCAGTACTTC. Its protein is CASREGTVQETQYF.

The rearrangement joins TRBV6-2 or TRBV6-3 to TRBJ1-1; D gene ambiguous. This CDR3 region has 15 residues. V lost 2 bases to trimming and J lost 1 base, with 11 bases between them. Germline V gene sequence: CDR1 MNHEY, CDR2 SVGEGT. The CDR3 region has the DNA TGTGCCAGCAGTTACCCCCGGGTGGGGAACACTGAAGCTTTCTTT. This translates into CASSYPRVGNTEAFF.

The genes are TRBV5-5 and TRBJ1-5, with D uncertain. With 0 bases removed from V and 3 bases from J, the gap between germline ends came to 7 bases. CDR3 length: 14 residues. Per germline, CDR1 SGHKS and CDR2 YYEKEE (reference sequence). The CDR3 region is CASSLVLANQPQHF. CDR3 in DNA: TGTGCCAGCAGCTTGGTTCTGGCCAATCAGCCCCAGCATTTT.

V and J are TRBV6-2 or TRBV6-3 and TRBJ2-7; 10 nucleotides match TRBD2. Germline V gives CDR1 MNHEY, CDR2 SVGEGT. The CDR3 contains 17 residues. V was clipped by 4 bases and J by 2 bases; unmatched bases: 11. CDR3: CASSWYSGGPRTYEQYF. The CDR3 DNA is TGTGCCAGCAGTTGGTATAGCGGGGGGCCTCGAACCTACGAGCAGTACTTC.

CDR3 loop: CASSERGPYNEQFF. The CDR3 DNA reads TGTGCCAGCAGTGAGCGGGGACCATACAATGAGCAGTTCTTC. J is TRBJ2-1 and V is TRBV2; D is perhaps TRBD2 (6 bases). The CDR3 runs to 14 residues. V was clipped by 3 bases and J by 4 bases, with 10 bases between them. Germline-derived CDR1 and CDR2 are SNHLY and FYNNEI. Looking up the rest from reference TRBV2 and TRBJ2-1 gives the full variable domain: EPEVTQTPSHQVTQMGQEVILRCVPISNHLYFYWYRQILGQKVEFLVSFYNNEISEKSEIFDDQFSVERPDGSNFTLKIRSTKLEDSAMYFCASSERGPYNEQFFGPGTRLTVL.

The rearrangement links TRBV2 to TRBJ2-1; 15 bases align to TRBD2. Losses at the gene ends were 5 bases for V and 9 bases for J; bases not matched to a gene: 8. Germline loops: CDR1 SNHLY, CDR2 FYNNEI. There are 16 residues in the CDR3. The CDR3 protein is CASSNGLAGGPGEQFF. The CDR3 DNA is TGTGCCAGCAGTAATGGACTAGCGGGAGGGCCGGGTGAGCAGTTCTTC.

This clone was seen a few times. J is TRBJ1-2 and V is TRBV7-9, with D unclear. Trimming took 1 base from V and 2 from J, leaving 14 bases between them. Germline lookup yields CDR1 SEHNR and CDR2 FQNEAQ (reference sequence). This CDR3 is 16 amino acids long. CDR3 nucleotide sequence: TGTGCCAGCAGCTTAGTCGGTGGGAGGGAGAACTATGGCTACACCTTC. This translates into CASSLVGGRENYGYTF. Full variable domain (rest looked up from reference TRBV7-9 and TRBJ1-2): DTGVSQNPRHKITKRGQNVTFRCDPISEHNRLYWYRQTLGQGPEFLTYFQNEAQLEKSRLLSDRFSAERPKGSFSTLEIQRTEQGDSAMYLCASSLVGGRENYGYTFGSGTRLTVV.

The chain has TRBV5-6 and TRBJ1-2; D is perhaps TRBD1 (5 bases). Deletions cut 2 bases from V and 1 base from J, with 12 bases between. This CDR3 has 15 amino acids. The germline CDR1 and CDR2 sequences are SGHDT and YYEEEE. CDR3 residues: CASSFKGAYNYGYTF. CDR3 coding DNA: TGTGCCAGCAGCTTCAAAGGGGCTTATAACTATGGCTACACCTTC.

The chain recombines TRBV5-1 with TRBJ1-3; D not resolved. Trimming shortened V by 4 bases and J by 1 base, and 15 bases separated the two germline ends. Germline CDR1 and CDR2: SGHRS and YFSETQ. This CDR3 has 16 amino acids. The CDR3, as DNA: TGCGCCAGCAGCCGTGCTTGGGCCCCTTCTGGAAACACCATATATTTT. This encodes CASSRAWAPSGNTIYF. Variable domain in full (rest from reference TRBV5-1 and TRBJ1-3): KAGVTQTPRYLIKTRGQQVTLSCSPISGHRSVSWYQQTPGQGLQFLFEYFSETQRNKGNFPGRFSGRQFSNSRSEMNVSTLELGDSALYLCASSRAWAPSGNTIYFGEGSWLTVV.

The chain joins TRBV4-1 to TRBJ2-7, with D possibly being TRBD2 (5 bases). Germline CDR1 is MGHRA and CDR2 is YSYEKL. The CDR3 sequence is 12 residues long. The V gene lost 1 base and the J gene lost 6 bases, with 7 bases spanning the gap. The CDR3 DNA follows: TGCGCCAGCAGCCAAGGGGCGGGCGAGCAGTACTTC. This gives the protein CASSQGAGEQYF.

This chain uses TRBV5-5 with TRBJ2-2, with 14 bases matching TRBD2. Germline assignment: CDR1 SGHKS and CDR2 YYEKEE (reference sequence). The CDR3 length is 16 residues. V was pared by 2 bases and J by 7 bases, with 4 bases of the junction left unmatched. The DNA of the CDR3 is TGTGCCAGCAGCTTACCGACTAGCGGGGGGGACGGGGAGCTGTTTTTT. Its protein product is CASSLPTSGGDGELFF.

Here the CDR3 DNA reads TGTGCCAGTGGCCCACAAGGAGGCAGCTACCTTAGCTATGGCTACACCTTC. Translating gives CASGPQGGSYLSYGYTF. This rearrangement joins TRBV3-1 (or the pseudogene TRBV3-2) to TRBJ1-2; no clear D. The CDR3 is 17 residues long. V was shortened by 9 bases and J by 4 bases, with 27 bases between the two germline ends. The germline CDR1 and CDR2 sequences are LGHDT and YNNKEL (reference sequence).

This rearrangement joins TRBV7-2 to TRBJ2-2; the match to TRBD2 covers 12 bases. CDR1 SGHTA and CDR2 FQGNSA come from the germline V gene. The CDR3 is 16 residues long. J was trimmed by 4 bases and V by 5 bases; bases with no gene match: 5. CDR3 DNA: TGTGCCAGCAGCAAGGGACTAGCGGGTGGCACCGGGGAGCTGTTTTTT. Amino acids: CASSKGLAGGTGELFF.

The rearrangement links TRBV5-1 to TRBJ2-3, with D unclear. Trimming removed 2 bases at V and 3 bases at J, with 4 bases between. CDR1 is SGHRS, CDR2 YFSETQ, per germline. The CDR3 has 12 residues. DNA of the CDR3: TGCGCCAGCAGCTTCTTTACAGATACGCAGTATTTT. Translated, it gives CASSFFTDTQYF. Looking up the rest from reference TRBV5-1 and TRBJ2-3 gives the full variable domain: KAGVTQTPRYLIKTRGQQVTLSCSPISGHRSVSWYQQTPGQGLQFLFEYFSETQRNKGNFPGRFSGRQFSNSRSEMNVSTLELGDSALYLCASSFFTDTQYFGPGTRLTVL.

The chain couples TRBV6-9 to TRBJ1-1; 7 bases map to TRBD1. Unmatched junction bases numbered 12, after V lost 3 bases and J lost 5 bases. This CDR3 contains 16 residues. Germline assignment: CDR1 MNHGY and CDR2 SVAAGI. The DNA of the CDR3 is TGTGCCAGCAGTTACCGCCGGGACAGTGACCTTACTGAAGCTTTCTTT. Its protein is CASSYRRDSDLTEAFF.

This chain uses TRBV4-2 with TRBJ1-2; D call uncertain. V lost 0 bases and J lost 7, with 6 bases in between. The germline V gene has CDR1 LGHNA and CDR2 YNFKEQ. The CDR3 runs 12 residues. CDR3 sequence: CASSQEAGGYTF. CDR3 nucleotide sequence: TGTGCCAGCAGCCAAGAGGCGGGTGGCTACACCTTC.

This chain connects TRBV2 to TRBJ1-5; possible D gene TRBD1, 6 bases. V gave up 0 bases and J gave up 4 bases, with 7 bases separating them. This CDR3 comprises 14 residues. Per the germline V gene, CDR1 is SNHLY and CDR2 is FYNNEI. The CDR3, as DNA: TGTGCCAGCAGTGAAGCCGACAGGAATCAGCCCCAGCATTTT. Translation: CASSEADRNQPQHF.

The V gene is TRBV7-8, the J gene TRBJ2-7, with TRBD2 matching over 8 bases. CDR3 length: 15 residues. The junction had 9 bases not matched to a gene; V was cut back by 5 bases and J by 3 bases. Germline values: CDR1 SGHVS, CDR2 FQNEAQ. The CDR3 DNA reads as TGTGCCAGCAGCGTCGGTGGTAGCGGGGTCTACGAGCAGTACTTC. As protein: CASSVGGSGVYEQYF.

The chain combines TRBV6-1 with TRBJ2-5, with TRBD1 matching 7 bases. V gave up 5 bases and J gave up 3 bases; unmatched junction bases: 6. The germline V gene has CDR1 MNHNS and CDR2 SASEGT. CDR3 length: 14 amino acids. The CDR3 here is CASSKQGTEETQYF. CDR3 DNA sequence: TGTGCCAGCAGTAAACAAGGGACAGAAGAGACCCAGTACTTC.

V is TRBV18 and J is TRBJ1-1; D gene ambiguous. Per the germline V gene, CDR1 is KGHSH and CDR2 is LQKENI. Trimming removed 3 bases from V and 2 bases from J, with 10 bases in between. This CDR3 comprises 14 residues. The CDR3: CASSPVAGNTEAFF. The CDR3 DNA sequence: TGTGCCAGCTCACCTGTCGCAGGAAACACTGAAGCTTTCTTT.

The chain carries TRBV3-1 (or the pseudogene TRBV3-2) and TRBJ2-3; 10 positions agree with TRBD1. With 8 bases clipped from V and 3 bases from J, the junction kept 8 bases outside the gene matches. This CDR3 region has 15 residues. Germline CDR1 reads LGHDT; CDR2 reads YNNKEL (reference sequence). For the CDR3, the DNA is TGTGCCAGCGGGGGACAGGGGTTTGGGACAGATACGCAGTATTTT. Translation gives CASGGQGFGTDTQYF.

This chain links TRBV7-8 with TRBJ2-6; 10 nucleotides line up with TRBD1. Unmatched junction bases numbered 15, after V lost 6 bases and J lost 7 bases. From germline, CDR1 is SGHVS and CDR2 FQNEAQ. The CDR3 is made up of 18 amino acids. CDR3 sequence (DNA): TGTGCCAGCAGTACCACGGGACAGGGGTCTCTGGGAGCCAACGTCCTGACTTTC. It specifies CASSTTGQGSLGANVLTF.

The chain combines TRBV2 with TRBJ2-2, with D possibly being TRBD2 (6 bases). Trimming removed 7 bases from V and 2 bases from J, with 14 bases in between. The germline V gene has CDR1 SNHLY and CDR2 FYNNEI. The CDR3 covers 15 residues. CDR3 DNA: TGTGCCAGCAATCTCGGGACTTTAAACACCGGGGAGCTGTTTTTT. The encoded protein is CASNLGTLNTGELFF.

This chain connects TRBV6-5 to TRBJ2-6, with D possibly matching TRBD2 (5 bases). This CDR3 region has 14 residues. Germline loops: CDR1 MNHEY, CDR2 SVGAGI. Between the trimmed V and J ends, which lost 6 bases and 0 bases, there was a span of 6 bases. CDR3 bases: TGTGCCAGCAGGAGGGTCTCTGGGGCCAACGTCCTGACTTTC. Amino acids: CASRRVSGANVLTF.

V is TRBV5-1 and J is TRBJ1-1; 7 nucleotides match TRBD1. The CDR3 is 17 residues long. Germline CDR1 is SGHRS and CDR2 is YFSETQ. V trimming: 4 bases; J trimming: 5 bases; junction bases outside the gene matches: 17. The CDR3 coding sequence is TGCGCCAGCAGCCCCCAGGGGTCCAGGGGGTTGGTGACTGAAGCTTTCTTT. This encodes CASSPQGSRGLVTEAFF.